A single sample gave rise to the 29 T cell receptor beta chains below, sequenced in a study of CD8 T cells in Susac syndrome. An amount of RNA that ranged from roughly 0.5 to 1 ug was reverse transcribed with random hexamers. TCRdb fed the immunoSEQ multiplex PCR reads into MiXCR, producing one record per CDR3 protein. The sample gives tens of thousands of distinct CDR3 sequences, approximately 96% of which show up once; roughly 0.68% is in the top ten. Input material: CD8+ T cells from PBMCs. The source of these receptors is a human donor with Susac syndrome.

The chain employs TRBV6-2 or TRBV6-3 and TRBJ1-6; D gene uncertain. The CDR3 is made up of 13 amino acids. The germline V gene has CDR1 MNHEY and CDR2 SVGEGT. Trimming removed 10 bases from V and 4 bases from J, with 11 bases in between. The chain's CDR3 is CANMRGYNSPLHF. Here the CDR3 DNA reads TGTGCCAATATGCGAGGGTATAATTCACCCCTCCACTTT.

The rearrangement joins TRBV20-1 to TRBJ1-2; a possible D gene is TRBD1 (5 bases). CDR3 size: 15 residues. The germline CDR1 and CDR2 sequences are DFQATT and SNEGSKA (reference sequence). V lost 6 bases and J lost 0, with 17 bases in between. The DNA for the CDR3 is TGCAGTGCCCCTTACCGGGGGGGGACTAACTATGGCTACACCTTC. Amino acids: CSAPYRGGTNYGYTF.

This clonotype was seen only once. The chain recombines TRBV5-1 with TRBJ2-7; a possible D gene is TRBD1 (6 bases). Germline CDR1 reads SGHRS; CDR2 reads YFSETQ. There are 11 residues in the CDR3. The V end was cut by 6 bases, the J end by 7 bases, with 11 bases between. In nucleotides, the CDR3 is TGCGCCAGCACCAGGGGCGGGGAGCAGTACTTC. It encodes CASTRGGEQYF.

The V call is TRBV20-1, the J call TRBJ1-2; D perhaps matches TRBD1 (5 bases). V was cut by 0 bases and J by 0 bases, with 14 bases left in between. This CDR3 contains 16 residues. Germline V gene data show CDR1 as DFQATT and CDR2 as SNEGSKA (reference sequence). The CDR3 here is CSAREMRGRANYGYTF. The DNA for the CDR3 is TGCAGTGCTAGAGAGATGCGGGGACGAGCTAACTATGGCTACACCTTC.

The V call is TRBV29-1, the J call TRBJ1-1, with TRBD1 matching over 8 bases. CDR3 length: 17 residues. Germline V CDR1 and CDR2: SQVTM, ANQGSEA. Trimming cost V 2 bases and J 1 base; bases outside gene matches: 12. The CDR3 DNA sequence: TGCAGCGTTGAACCTAATCGACAGGGGATCCCGAACACTGAAGCTTTCTTT. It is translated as CSVEPNRQGIPNTEAFF.

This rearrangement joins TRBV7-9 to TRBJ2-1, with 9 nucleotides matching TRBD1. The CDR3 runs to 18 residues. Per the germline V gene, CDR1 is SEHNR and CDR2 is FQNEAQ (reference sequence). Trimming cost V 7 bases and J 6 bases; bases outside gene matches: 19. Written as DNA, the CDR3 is TGTGCCAGCACCCCCCCACTACGGACAGGGGCGACCGCCAATGAGCAGTTCTTC. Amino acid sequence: CASTPPLRTGATANEQFF.

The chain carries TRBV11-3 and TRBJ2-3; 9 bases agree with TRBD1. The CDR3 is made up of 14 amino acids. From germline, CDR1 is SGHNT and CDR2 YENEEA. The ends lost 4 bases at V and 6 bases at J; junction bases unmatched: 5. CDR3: CASSSDRGPDTQYF. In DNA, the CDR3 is TGTGCCAGCAGCTCGGACAGGGGTCCCGATACGCAGTATTTT.

The CDR3 sequence: CASSYSGQGFYEQYF. CDR3 DNA sequence: TGCGCCAGCAGCTACTCGGGACAGGGTTTTTACGAGCAGTACTTC. The V call is TRBV5-1, the J call TRBJ2-7, with 9 bases aligning to TRBD1. The CDR3 is 15 amino acids. Trimming cost V 3 bases and J 4 bases; bases outside gene matches: 8. CDR1 and CDR2 from the germline V gene are SGHRS and YFSETQ. The full variable domain, its missing parts supplied by reference TRBV5-1 and TRBJ2-7, is KAGVTQTPRYLIKTRGQQVTLSCSPISGHRSVSWYQQTPGQGLQFLFEYFSETQRNKGNFPGRFSGRQFSNSRSEMNVSTLELGDSALYLCASSYSGQGFYEQYFGPGTRLTVT.

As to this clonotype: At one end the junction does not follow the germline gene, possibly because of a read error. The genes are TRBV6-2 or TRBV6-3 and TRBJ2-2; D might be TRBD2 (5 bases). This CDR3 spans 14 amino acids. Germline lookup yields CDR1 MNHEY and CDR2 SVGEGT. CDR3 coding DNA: TGTGCCAGCAGACTAGAGCAGAACCCCGGGGAGCTGTTTTTT. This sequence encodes CASRLEQNPGELFF.

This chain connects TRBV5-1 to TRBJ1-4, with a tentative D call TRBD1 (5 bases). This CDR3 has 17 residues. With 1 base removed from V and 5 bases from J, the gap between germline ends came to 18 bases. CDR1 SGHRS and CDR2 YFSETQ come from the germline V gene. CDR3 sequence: CASSLTLRRGANEKLFF. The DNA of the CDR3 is TGCGCCAGCAGCTTGACCCTCAGGAGAGGGGCGAATGAAAAACTGTTTTTT.

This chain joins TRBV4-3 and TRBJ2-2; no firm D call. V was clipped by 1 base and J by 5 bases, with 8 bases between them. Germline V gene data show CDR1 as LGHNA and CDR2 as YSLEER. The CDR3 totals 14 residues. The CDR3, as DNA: TGCGCCAGCAGCCAAGGCTCAAGTACCGGGGAGCTGTTTTTT. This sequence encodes CASSQGSSTGELFF.

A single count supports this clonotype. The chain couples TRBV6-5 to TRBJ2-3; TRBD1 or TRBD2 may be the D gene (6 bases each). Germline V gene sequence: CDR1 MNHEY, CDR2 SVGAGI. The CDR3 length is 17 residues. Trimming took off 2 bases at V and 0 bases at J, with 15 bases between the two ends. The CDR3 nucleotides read TGTGCCAGCAGTTACGGGCGTCCGGGGGCTAGCACAGATACGCAGTATTTT. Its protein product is CASSYGRPGASTDTQYF.

DNA of the CDR3: TGTGCCAGCAGCTTAAACGGCGGGCTCGAGGAGACCCAGTACTTC. Protein product: CASSLNGGLEETQYF. This chain links TRBV7-3 with TRBJ2-5; maybe TRBD2 (5 bases). This CDR3 is built from 15 residues. V lost 1 base and J 5 bases, leaving 14 bases between the germline ends. Germline V lookup: CDR1 SGHTA, CDR2 FQGTGA.

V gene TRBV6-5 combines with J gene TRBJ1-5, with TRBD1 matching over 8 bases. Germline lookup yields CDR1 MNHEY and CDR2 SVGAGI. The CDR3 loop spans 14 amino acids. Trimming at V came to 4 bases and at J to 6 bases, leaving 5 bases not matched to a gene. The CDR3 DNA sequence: TGTGCCAGCAGTTCCGGACAGGGAAGTCAGCCCCAGCATTTT. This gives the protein CASSSGQGSQPQHF.

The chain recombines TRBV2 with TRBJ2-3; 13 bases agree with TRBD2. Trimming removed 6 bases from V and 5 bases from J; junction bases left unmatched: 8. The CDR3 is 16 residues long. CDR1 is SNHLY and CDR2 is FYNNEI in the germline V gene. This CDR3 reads CASRGGLAGDGDTQYF. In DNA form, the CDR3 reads TGTGCCAGCAGGGGAGGACTAGCGGGGGACGGAGATACGCAGTATTTT.

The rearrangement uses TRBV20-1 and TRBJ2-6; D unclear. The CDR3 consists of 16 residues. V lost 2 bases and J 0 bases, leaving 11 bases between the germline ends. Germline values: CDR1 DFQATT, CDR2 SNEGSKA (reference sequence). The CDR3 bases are TGCAGTGCTAGATATCACGGAAGCTCTGGGGCCAACGTCCTGACTTTC. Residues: CSARYHGSSGANVLTF.

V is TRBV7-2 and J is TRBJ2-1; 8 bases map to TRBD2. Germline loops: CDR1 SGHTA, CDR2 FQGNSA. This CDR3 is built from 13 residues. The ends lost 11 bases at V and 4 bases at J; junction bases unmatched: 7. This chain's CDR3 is CAVGAGAYNEQFF. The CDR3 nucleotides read TGTGCCGTTGGAGCGGGGGCTTACAATGAGCAGTTCTTC. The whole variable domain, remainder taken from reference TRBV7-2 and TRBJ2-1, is GAGVSQSPSNKVTEKGKDVELRCDPISGHTALYWYRQSLGQGLEFLIYFQGNSAPDKSGLPSDRFSAERTGGSVSTLTIQRTQQEDSAVYLCAVGAGAYNEQFFGPGTRLTVL.

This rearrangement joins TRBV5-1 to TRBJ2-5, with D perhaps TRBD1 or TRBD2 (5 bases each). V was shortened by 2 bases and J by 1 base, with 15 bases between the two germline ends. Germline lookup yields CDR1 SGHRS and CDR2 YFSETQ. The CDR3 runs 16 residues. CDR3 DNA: TGCGCCAGCAGCTTAGACGGATTGAGGGGCCAAGAGACCCAGTACTTC. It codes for CASSLDGLRGQETQYF.

In DNA form, the CDR3 reads TGCAGTGCTAGGGCCGCTGACAGCTACGAGCAGTACTTC. Protein product: CSARAADSYEQYF. The chain carries TRBV20-1 and TRBJ2-7, with TRBD1 as a possible D gene (5 bases). With 3 bases removed from V and 3 bases from J, the gap between germline ends came to 12 bases. Germline assignment: CDR1 DFQATT and CDR2 SNEGSKA (reference sequence). This CDR3 comprises 13 residues.

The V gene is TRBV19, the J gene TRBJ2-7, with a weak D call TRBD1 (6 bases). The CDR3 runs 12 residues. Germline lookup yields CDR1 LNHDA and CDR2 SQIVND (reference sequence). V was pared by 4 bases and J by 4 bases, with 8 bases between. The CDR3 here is CASSTRGYEQYF. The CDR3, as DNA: TGTGCCAGTAGTACGAGGGGGTACGAGCAGTACTTC.

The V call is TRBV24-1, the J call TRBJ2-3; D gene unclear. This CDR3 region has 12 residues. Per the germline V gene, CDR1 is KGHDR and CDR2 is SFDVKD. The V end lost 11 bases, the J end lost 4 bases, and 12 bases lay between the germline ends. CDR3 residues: CASTEEADTQYF. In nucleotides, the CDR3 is TGTGCCAGCACGGAAGAGGCAGATACGCAGTATTTT.

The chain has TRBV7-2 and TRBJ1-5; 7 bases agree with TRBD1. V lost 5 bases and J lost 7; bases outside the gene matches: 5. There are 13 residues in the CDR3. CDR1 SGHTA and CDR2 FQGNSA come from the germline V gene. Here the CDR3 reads CASSTRGDQPQHF. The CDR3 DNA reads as TGTGCCAGCAGCACCAGGGGGGACCAGCCCCAGCATTTT. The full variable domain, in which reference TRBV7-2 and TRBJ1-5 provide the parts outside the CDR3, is GAGVSQSPSNKVTEKGKDVELRCDPISGHTALYWYRQSLGQGLEFLIYFQGNSAPDKSGLPSDRFSAERTGGSVSTLTIQRTQQEDSAVYLCASSTRGDQPQHFGDGTRLSIL.

The CDR3 is CASSSREDWGGEKLFF. The CDR3 DNA follows: TGTGCCAGCAGCTCACGGGAAGATTGGGGAGGTGAAAAACTGTTTTTT. The V and J genes are TRBV5-6 and TRBJ1-4; unclear D gene. Trimming removed 3 bases from V and 7 bases from J, with 19 bases in between. This CDR3 comprises 16 residues. The V gene's germline CDR1 is SGHDT and CDR2 YYEEEE.

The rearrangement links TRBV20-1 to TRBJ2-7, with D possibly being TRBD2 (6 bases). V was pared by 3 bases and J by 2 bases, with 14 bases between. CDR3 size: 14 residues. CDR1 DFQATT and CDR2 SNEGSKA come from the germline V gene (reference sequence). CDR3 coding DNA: TGCAGTGCTAGGCAGGATCCGGGGGCCTACGAGCAGTACTTC. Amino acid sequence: CSARQDPGAYEQYF.

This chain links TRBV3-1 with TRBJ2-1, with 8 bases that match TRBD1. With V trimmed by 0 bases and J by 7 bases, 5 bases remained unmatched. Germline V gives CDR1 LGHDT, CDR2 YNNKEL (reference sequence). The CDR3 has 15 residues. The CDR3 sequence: CASSQEITGGNEQFF. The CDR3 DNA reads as TGTGCCAGCAGCCAAGAGATTACAGGGGGAAATGAGCAGTTCTTC.

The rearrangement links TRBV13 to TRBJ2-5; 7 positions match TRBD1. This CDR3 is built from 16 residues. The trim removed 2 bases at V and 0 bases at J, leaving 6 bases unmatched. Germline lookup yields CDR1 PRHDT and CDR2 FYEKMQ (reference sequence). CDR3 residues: CASSLLTGSDQETQYF. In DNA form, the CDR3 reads TGTGCCAGCAGCTTACTGACAGGGTCCGACCAAGAGACCCAGTACTTC.

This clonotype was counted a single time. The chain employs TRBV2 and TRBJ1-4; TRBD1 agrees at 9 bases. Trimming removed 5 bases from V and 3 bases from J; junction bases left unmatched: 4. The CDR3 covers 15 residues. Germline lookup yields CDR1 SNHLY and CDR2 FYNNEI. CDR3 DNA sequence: TGTGCCAGCAGTCCAAGGACAGGGGCTAATGAAAAACTGTTTTTT. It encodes CASSPRTGANEKLFF.

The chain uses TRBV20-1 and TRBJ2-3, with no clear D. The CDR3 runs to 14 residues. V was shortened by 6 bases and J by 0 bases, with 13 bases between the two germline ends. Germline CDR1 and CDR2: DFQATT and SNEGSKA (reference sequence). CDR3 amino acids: CSAIHDISTDTQYF. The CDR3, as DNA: TGCAGTGCCATCCACGACATCAGCACAGATACGCAGTATTTT.

The CDR3 protein is CSASSLAGKTDTQYF. Written as DNA, the CDR3 is TGCAGTGCTTCTTCGCTAGCGGGGAAGACAGATACGCAGTATTTT. The rearrangement links TRBV20-1 to TRBJ2-3; TRBD2 agrees at 9 bases. Per germline, CDR1 DFQATT and CDR2 SNEGSKA (reference sequence). J lost 3 bases, V lost 5 bases, and 9 bases had no gene match. The CDR3 consists of 15 residues.